These 18 T cell receptor beta chains came from one sample sequenced in a study of T cell responses to AZD1222 COVID-19 vaccine (dated by TCRdb to the early 2020s). The time point label, read with the paper, signifies: about 28 days (+/-7) after the second vaccine dose. The protocol used for the library was the immunoSEQ multiplex PCR assay. This is the immuneACCESS table as TCRdb keeps it, with only in-frame sequences that have V and J called. A part of the clones is gone; compared with another copy, unresolved V genes explain less than half, and the rest is unexplained. The sample table records about 94,000 clones; 88% of these occur just once. Clones ranked in the top ten supply 9% to 14% of the sample. Sequencing used peripheral blood, obtained 28 days after the second AZD1222 dose. Source of these receptors: an adult who received the AZD1222 COVID-19 vaccine.

This chain connects TRBV6-5 to TRBJ2-2; no clear D gene. Between the trimmed V and J ends, which lost 2 bases and 2 bases, there was a span of 9 bases. The CDR3 runs 15 residues. Germline CDR1 is MNHEY and CDR2 is SVGAGI. The CDR3 loop is CASSYRPLNTGELFF. CDR3 DNA: TGTGCCAGCAGTTACAGGCCATTAAACACCGGGGAGCTGTTTTTT.

The chain combines TRBV4-1 with TRBJ2-6; TRBD1 agrees at 10 bases. The germline V gene has CDR1 MGHRA and CDR2 YSYEKL. V lost 0 bases, J lost 6 bases, and 8 bases stayed unmatched. This CDR3 comprises 18 residues. CDR3: CASSQEGQGGSAANVLTF. CDR3 DNA: TGCGCCAGCAGCCAAGAAGGACAGGGGGGCTCCGCGGCCAACGTCCTGACTTTC.

The gene calls are TRBV19 and TRBJ2-7; the match to TRBD2 covers 7 bases. Germline values: CDR1 LNHDA, CDR2 SQIVND (reference sequence). Trimming took 5 bases from V and 2 from J; bases not matched to a gene: 9. CDR3 length: 15 residues. The CDR3 nucleotides are TGTGCCAGTAGTTATGGGGCTAGCGGAGCCTACGAGCAGTACTTC. Translating it yields CASSYGASGAYEQYF. Drawing the rest from reference TRBV19 and TRBJ2-7, the complete variable domain is DGGITQSPKYLFRKEGQNVTLSCEQNLNHDAMYWYRQDPGQGLRLIYYSQIVNDFQKGDIAEGYSVSREKKESFPLTVTSAQKNPTAFYLCASSYGASGAYEQYFGPGTRLTVT.

CDR3 nucleotides: TGTGCCAGCTCACGGACAGATACGCAGTATTTT. Translating gives CASSRTDTQYF. The V gene is TRBV18, the J gene TRBJ2-3; no firm D call. Germline V lookup: CDR1 KGHSH, CDR2 LQKENI. The CDR3 is 11 amino acids. The V gene lost 4 bases and the J gene lost 3 bases, with 2 bases spanning the gap.

The chain is built from TRBV7-2 and TRBJ2-5, with unresolved D. This CDR3 has 15 residues. Trimming shortened V by 1 base and J by 5 bases, and 14 bases separated the two germline ends. CDR1 and CDR2 (germline): SGHTA, FQGNSA. CDR3 bases: TGTGCCAGCAGCTTAGTTTTTTACCCATCCGAGACCCAGTACTTC. Encoded protein: CASSLVFYPSETQYF.

The chain carries TRBV30 and TRBJ1-6; D uncertain. Germline values: CDR1 GTSNPN, CDR2 SVGIG (reference sequence). Between the trimmed V and J ends, which lost 1 base and 9 bases, there was a span of 13 bases. CDR3 length: 14 amino acids. The CDR3 reads CAWSAFEGVSPLHF. CDR3 nucleotides: TGTGCCTGGAGTGCGTTTGAGGGTGTTTCACCCCTCCACTTT.

J is TRBJ1-2 and V is TRBV19, with D perhaps matching TRBD1 (6 bases). CDR1 is LNHDA, CDR2 SQIVND, per germline (reference sequence). The CDR3 is made up of 15 amino acids. The V gene lost 0 bases and the J gene lost 7 bases, with 15 bases spanning the gap. In DNA, the CDR3 is TGTGCCAGTAGTATAGAGAGCTCGGGGGCAGGTGGCTACACCTTC. Its translation: CASSIESSGAGGYTF.

The chain couples TRBV9 to TRBJ2-3, with D hard to call. V lost 0 bases, J lost 4 bases, and 9 bases lay in between. This CDR3 region has 14 residues. Germline V gene data show CDR1 as SGDLS and CDR2 as YYNGEE. The CDR3 DNA is TGTGCCAGCAGCGTAGACTATAACCCAGATACGCAGTATTTT. This translates into CASSVDYNPDTQYF.

The chain carries TRBV6-1 and TRBJ1-6; D gene unclear. Trimming took 1 base from V and 7 from J, leaving 11 bases between them. There are 15 residues in the CDR3. CDR1 and CDR2 from the germline V gene are MNHNS and SASEGT. The DNA for the CDR3 is TGTGCCAGCAGTGAAGGGGGTTCGGGAAATTCACCCCTCCACTTT. Its translation: CASSEGGSGNSPLHF.

The chain uses TRBV27 and TRBJ2-1, with 11 bases that match TRBD2. Germline V CDR1 and CDR2: MNHEY, SMNVEV (reference sequence). The trim removed 5 bases at V and 5 bases at J, leaving 8 bases unmatched. The CDR3 runs to 16 residues. The CDR3 sequence is CASSRKLAGAHNEQFF. As DNA, the CDR3 is TGTGCCAGCAGTAGAAAACTAGCGGGAGCCCACAATGAGCAGTTCTTC.

CDR3 in DNA: TGTGCCAGCAGTCCCTGGACAGGCTCCTACGAGCAGTACTTC. This codes for CASSPWTGSYEQYF. This chain uses TRBV27 with TRBJ2-7, with 7 bases aligning to TRBD1. The CDR3 has 14 residues. After removal of 5 bases from V and 0 bases from J, the junction contained 4 bases not matched to a gene. Germline V gene sequence: CDR1 MNHEY, CDR2 SMNVEV (reference sequence).

There are a few counts of this clone. The same CDR3 also results from other DNA sequences found in this sample. The genes are TRBV6-2 or TRBV6-3 and TRBJ1-2, with a possible D match to TRBD1 (5 bases). CDR3 length equals 13 residues. In germline, CDR1 is MNHEY, CDR2 SVGEGT. The germline V and J ends were trimmed by 3 bases and 3 bases, with 8 bases remaining between them. The CDR3 coding sequence is TGTGCCAGCAGTTATGGAGGGGACTATGGCTACACCTTC. The encoded protein is CASSYGGDYGYTF.

The rearrangement uses TRBV6-5 and TRBJ1-6; D remains unclear. CDR3 length equals 15 residues. The V gene lost 7 bases and the J gene lost 2 bases, with 12 bases spanning the gap. Germline V lookup: CDR1 MNHEY, CDR2 SVGAGI. CDR3 DNA sequence: TGTGCCAGCACCATCGACACCCCCTATAATTCACCCCTCCACTTT. Protein sequence: CASTIDTPYNSPLHF.

CDR3 DNA sequence: TGCGCCACGCGACAGGGGGTGACCTACAATGAGCAGTTCTTC. Residues: CATRQGVTYNEQFF. The rearrangement uses TRBV10-1 and TRBJ2-1; 9 bases match TRBD1. Germline CDR1 reads WNHNN; CDR2 reads SYGVQD (reference sequence). Trimming took 10 bases from V and 2 from J; bases not matched to a gene: 6. The CDR3 sequence is 14 residues long.

The rearrangement links TRBV7-3 to TRBJ2-1; 7 nucleotides line up with TRBD1. CDR3 length: 14 residues. CDR1 and CDR2 (germline): SGHTA, FQGTGA. V lost 4 bases and J lost 4; bases outside the gene matches: 4. This CDR3 is CASSSRQGYNEQFF. The CDR3 region has the DNA TGTGCCAGCAGCTCAAGACAGGGTTACAATGAGCAGTTCTTC.

The rearrangement links TRBV5-1 to TRBJ1-2, with D possibly matching TRBD1 (6 bases). The CDR3 totals 13 residues. The V gene's germline CDR1 is SGHRS and CDR2 YFSETQ. V was pared by 5 bases and J by 3 bases, with 11 bases between. CDR3 in amino acids: CASRQGRDYGYTF. The DNA for the CDR3 is TGCGCCAGCAGACAGGGAAGGGACTATGGCTACACCTTC. Based on the CDR3 plus reference TRBV5-1 and TRBJ1-2, the full variable domain is KAGVTQTPRYLIKTRGQQVTLSCSPISGHRSVSWYQQTPGQGLQFLFEYFSETQRNKGNFPGRFSGRQFSNSRSEMNVSTLELGDSALYLCASRQGRDYGYTFGSGTRLTVV.

The rearrangement uses TRBV7-3 and TRBJ1-1; D is possibly TRBD1 (6 bases). The germline V gene encodes CDR1 SGHTA and CDR2 FQGTGA. V dropped 2 bases and J dropped 4 bases, with 8 bases sitting between them. The CDR3 has 13 residues. CDR3: CASSLEGGTEAFF. CDR3 sequence (DNA): TGTGCCAGCAGCTTAGAAGGGGGCACTGAAGCTTTCTTT.

This chain uses TRBV10-2 with TRBJ1-1, with TRBD1 as a possible D gene (5 bases). Germline CDR1 and CDR2: WSHSY and SAAADI. The CDR3 is made up of 14 amino acids. V was pared by 8 bases and J by 1 base, with 14 bases between. CDR3 region: CASGGTGGNTEAFF. The CDR3 bases are TGCGCCAGCGGAGGAACAGGTGGGAACACTGAAGCTTTCTTT.